The 21 T cell receptor beta chains reported below all come from one sample, sequenced in a study of blood T cell repertoires in COVID-19. Only in-frame clones appear in the TCRdb table, and some are missing; sequencing was by immunoSEQ multiplex PCR. Among around 300,000 clones listed, roughly 85% were seen once. What was sequenced was peripheral blood. The receptor source for this set is a woman between 70 and 85 years old with acute or convalescent COVID-19.

The gene calls are TRBV3-1 (or the pseudogene TRBV3-2) and TRBJ1-6; D gene ambiguous. V dropped 0 bases and J dropped 2 bases, with 8 bases sitting between them. There are 16 residues in the CDR3. The germline gives CDR1 LGHDT, CDR2 YNNKEL (reference sequence). As DNA, the CDR3 is TGTGCCAGCAGCCAAGACGCGCTCGCCTATAATTCACCCCTCCACTTT. Encoded protein: CASSQDALAYNSPLHF.

The CDR3 here is CASSSRTGAYEQYF. The CDR3 region has the DNA TGTGCCAGCAGCTCTCGGACAGGGGCCTACGAGCAGTACTTC. The chain is built from TRBV14 and TRBJ2-7; 9 nucleotides match TRBD1. Germline V gene lookup returns CDR1 SGHDN and CDR2 FVKESK. This CDR3 contains 14 residues. Losses at the gene ends were 5 bases for V and 2 bases for J; bases not matched to a gene: 4.

The genes are TRBV7-2 and TRBJ2-1, with TRBD1 as a possible D gene (6 bases). V lost 5 bases to trimming and J lost 8 bases, with 19 bases between them. Germline V gene lookup returns CDR1 SGHTA and CDR2 FQGNSA. This CDR3 is built from 15 residues. The CDR3 sequence: CASSPKAGARDEQFF. The CDR3 coding sequence is TGTGCCAGCAGCCCTAAGGCAGGGGCCAGGGATGAGCAGTTCTTC.

J is TRBJ2-3 and V is TRBV29-1; D unclear. CDR3 length equals 11 residues. Per germline, CDR1 SQVTM and CDR2 ANQGSEA. The V end was cut by 4 bases, the J end by 6 bases, with 8 bases between. For the CDR3, the DNA is TGCAGCGTTGTGGTGGGCGATACGCAGTATTTT. This gives the protein CSVVVGDTQYF.

In the case of this clone: This sample includes further DNA sequences coding for the same CDR3. The chain uses TRBV12-5 and TRBJ2-3; possibly TRBD2 for D (5 bases). Trimming took 3 bases from V and 1 from J, leaving 8 bases between them. CDR3 length: 14 residues. Germline V gene lookup returns CDR1 LGHNT and CDR2 FRNRAP. CDR3 DNA sequence: TGTGCTAGTGGTTTCGGAGGAGGCACAGATACGCAGTATTTT. This sequence encodes CASGFGGGTDTQYF.

The chain has TRBV5-6 and TRBJ2-7; the D is unclear. The germline V gene encodes CDR1 SGHDT and CDR2 YYEEEE. Trimming stripped 2 bases from V and 2 bases from J, with 11 bases between. The CDR3 is 14 amino acids. The CDR3 protein is CASSFGVAPYEQYF. Written as DNA, the CDR3 is TGTGCCAGCAGCTTCGGAGTAGCCCCCTACGAGCAGTACTTC. The full variable domain, with the rest looked up from reference TRBV5-6 and TRBJ2-7, is DAGVTQSPTHLIKTRGQQVTLRCSPKSGHDTVSWYQQALGQGPQFIFQYYEEEERQRGNFPDRFSGHQFPNYSSELNVNALLLGDSALYLCASSFGVAPYEQYFGPGTRLTVT.

The rearrangement links TRBV19 to TRBJ2-3; 7 nucleotides agree with TRBD1. The junction had 15 bases not matched to a gene; V was cut back by 8 bases and J by 4 bases. CDR3 length: 16 amino acids. CDR1 is LNHDA and CDR2 is SQIVND in the germline V gene (reference sequence). CDR3: CASRDRGRFSPDTQYF. Here the CDR3 DNA reads TGTGCCAGTCGGGATAGGGGGCGCTTTAGCCCAGATACGCAGTATTTT.

The CDR3 bases are TGTGCCAGCAGCTCTCGCGTTGGGGGGGTCTATGGCTACACCTTC. It encodes CASSSRVGGVYGYTF. The V call is TRBV11-2, the J call TRBJ1-2; a possible D gene is TRBD1 (5 bases). CDR1 SGHAT and CDR2 FQNNGV come from the germline V gene. The CDR3 is 15 amino acids. V lost 4 bases and J 4 bases, leaving 16 bases between the germline ends.

Notes on this clone: Other DNA sequences in this sample translate to the same CDR3. The CDR3 DNA is TGTGCCAGTAGTATGAAGGCGGGCTACGAGCAGTACTTC. Translating gives CASSMKAGYEQYF. The chain couples TRBV19 to TRBJ2-7; D is possibly TRBD2 (5 bases). In germline, CDR1 is LNHDA, CDR2 SQIVND (reference sequence). The CDR3 spans 13 residues. Trimming stripped 3 bases from V and 3 bases from J, with 9 bases between. Filled out from reference TRBV19 and TRBJ2-7, the complete variable domain reads DGGITQSPKYLFRKEGQNVTLSCEQNLNHDAMYWYRQDPGQGLRLIYYSQIVNDFQKGDIAEGYSVSREKKESFPLTVTSAQKNPTAFYLCASSMKAGYEQYFGPGTRLTVT.

V usage is TRBV18 and J usage is TRBJ2-6; the D gene is possibly TRBD2 (7 bases). From germline, CDR1 is KGHSH and CDR2 LQKENI. There are 18 residues in the CDR3. Trimming removed 1 base at V and 2 bases at J, with 15 bases between. CDR3 sequence: CASSPRQGGGPGANVLTF. The DNA of the CDR3 is TGTGCCAGCTCACCACGTCAGGGAGGGGGACCTGGGGCCAACGTCCTGACTTTC. Full variable domain (outside the CDR3, taken from reference TRBV18 and TRBJ2-6): NAGVMQNPRHLVRRRGQEARLRCSPMKGHSHVYWYRQLPEEGLKFMVYLQKENIIDESGMPKERFSAEFPKEGPSILRIQQVVRGDSAAYFCASSPRQGGGPGANVLTFGAGSRLTVL.

The J gene is TRBJ1-1, the V gene TRBV5-5; D perhaps matches TRBD1 (5 bases). The CDR3 extends over 16 amino acids. Germline assignment: CDR1 SGHKS and CDR2 YYEKEE (reference sequence). V was pared by 3 bases and J by 0 bases, with 15 bases between. The CDR3, as DNA: TGTGCCAGCAGCTGGGCCCTACAGGCTATGAACACTGAAGCTTTCTTT. The encoded protein is CASSWALQAMNTEAFF.

The CDR3 here is CASSEGGGSYNEQFF. The DNA for the CDR3 is TGTGCCAGCAGTGAAGGCGGGGGGTCCTACAATGAGCAGTTCTTC. The chain has TRBV2 and TRBJ2-1, with 8 bases that match TRBD2. The germline CDR1 and CDR2 sequences are SNHLY and FYNNEI. After removal of 1 base from V and 1 base from J, the junction contained 0 bases not matched to a gene. This CDR3 comprises 15 residues.

Of note for this clone: The sample carries other DNA sequences with the same CDR3. The gene calls are TRBV19 and TRBJ2-7; possible D gene TRBD2, 6 bases. V gave up 3 bases and J gave up 0 bases, with 9 bases separating them. CDR3 size: 14 residues. In germline, CDR1 is LNHDA, CDR2 SQIVND (reference sequence). The CDR3 nucleotides read TGTGCCAGTAGTATCGGGGGTGGCTCCTACGAGCAGTACTTC. Translating it yields CASSIGGGSYEQYF.

V usage is TRBV2 and J usage is TRBJ1-1; the D gene is possibly TRBD1 (6 bases). Germline loops: CDR1 SNHLY, CDR2 FYNNEI. CDR3 size: 15 residues. Trimming removed 2 bases at V and 7 bases at J, with 17 bases between. CDR3 bases: TGTGCCAGCAGTGAATCCCCAGGACAGTCTTATGAAGCTTTCTTT. It codes for CASSESPGQSYEAFF.

The chain couples TRBV25-1 to TRBJ2-7, with D perhaps TRBD2 (5 bases). CDR1 is MGHDK and CDR2 is SYGVNS in the germline V gene. The CDR3 sequence is 14 residues long. The V end was cut by 4 bases, the J end by 2 bases, with 12 bases between. The CDR3: CASSVRGAAYEQYF. The CDR3 nucleotides are TGTGCCAGCAGTGTCCGGGGAGCGGCCTACGAGCAGTACTTC.

V is TRBV3-1 (or the pseudogene TRBV3-2) and J is TRBJ1-2; D may be TRBD1 (6 bases). Between the trimmed V and J ends, which lost 0 bases and 6 bases, there was a span of 11 bases. The germline V gene has CDR1 LGHDT and CDR2 YNNKEL (reference sequence). CDR3 length: 14 amino acids. CDR3 protein: CASSQDGRGNGYTF. DNA for the CDR3: TGTGCCAGCAGCCAAGACGGAAGGGGGAATGGCTACACCTTC.

About this clone: Distinct nucleotide sequences in the sample also encode this CDR3. The chain is built from TRBV19 and TRBJ1-6, with TRBD1 as a possible D gene (5 bases). This CDR3 has 14 amino acids. The V and J ends lost 6 bases and 5 bases respectively, with 11 bases between them. The germline gives CDR1 LNHDA, CDR2 SQIVND (reference sequence). Written as DNA, the CDR3 is TGTGCCAGTAGCATACAGGAGGATAATTCACCCCTCCACTTT. Translated, it gives CASSIQEDNSPLHF.

This chain uses TRBV19 with TRBJ2-1; 9 bases fit TRBD2. V trimming: 5 bases; J trimming: 7 bases; junction bases outside the gene matches: 6. The CDR3 runs to 14 residues. Germline CDR1 LNHDA, CDR2 SQIVND (reference sequence). This CDR3 reads CASSLAGGLNEQFF. CDR3 DNA sequence: TGTGCCAGTAGTCTGGCGGGGGGGCTGAATGAGCAGTTCTTC. The complete variable domain, with remaining parts taken from reference TRBV19 and TRBJ2-1, reads DGGITQSPKYLFRKEGQNVTLSCEQNLNHDAMYWYRQDPGQGLRLIYYSQIVNDFQKGDIAEGYSVSREKKESFPLTVTSAQKNPTAFYLCASSLAGGLNEQFFGPGTRLTVL.

The chain combines TRBV4-2 with TRBJ1-3; D not certain. The germline gives CDR1 LGHNA, CDR2 YNFKEQ. Trimming left V 0 bases short and J 0 bases short, with 6 bases between. CDR3 length: 15 amino acids. CDR3 sequence reads: CASSQDRVSGNTIYF. The DNA of the CDR3 is TGTGCCAGCAGCCAAGATCGGGTCTCTGGAAACACCATATATTTT.

This rearrangement joins TRBV5-4 to TRBJ2-7, with a weak D call TRBD2 (5 bases). The V and J ends lost 4 bases and 0 bases respectively, with 11 bases between them. This CDR3 spans 14 amino acids. Germline V gene data show CDR1 as SGHNT and CDR2 as YYREEE (reference sequence). DNA of the CDR3: TGTGCCAGCAGCCTTACTAGTTTCTCCTACGAGCAGTACTTC. Residues: CASSLTSFSYEQYF.

J is TRBJ2-5 and V is TRBV2, with TRBD1 matching 10 bases. V shed 6 bases and J 5 bases; nucleotides not matched to a gene: 6. Germline CDR1 and CDR2: SNHLY and FYNNEI. This CDR3 spans 14 amino acids. CDR3 residues: CASSAGQGMETQYF. Written as DNA, the CDR3 is TGTGCCAGCAGCGCGGGACAGGGGATGGAGACCCAGTACTTC.